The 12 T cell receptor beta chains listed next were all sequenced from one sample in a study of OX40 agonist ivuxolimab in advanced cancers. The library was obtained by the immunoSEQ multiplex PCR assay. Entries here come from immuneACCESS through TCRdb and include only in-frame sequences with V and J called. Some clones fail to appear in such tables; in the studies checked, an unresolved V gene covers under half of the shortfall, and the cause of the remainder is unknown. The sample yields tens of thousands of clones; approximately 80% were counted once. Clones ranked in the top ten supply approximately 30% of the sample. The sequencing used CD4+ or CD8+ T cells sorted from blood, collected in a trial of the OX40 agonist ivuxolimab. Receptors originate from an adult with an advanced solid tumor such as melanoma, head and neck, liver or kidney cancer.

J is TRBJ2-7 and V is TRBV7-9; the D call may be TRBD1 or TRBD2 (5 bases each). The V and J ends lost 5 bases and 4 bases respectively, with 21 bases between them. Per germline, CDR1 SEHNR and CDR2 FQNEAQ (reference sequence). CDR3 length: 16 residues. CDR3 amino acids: CASSEDGRWDGYEQYF. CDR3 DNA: TGTGCCAGCAGCGAAGACGGACGGTGGGACGGGTACGAGCAGTACTTC.

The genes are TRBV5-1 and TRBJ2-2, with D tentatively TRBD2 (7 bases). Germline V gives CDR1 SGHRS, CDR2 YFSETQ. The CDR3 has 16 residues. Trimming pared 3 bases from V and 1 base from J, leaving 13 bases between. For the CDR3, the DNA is TGCGCCAGCAGCTCGGGGGGCGGAAGGAACACCGGGGAGCTGTTTTTT. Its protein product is CASSSGGGRNTGELFF. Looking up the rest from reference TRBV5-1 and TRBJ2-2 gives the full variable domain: KAGVTQTPRYLIKTRGQQVTLSCSPISGHRSVSWYQQTPGQGLQFLFEYFSETQRNKGNFPGRFSGRQFSNSRSEMNVSTLELGDSALYLCASSSGGGRNTGELFFGEGSRLTVL.

CDR3 nucleotide sequence: TGTGCCAGCAGCGAAACCGGGACAGGGGGCTTTCTTGAGCAGTTCTTC. Protein product: CASSETGTGGFLEQFF. This chain connects TRBV7-9 to TRBJ2-1; 12 nucleotides agree with TRBD1. CDR1 and CDR2 (germline): SEHNR, FQNEAQ (reference sequence). This CDR3 region has 16 residues. V shed 5 bases, J shed 9 bases, and the junction held 11 bases outside the gene matches.

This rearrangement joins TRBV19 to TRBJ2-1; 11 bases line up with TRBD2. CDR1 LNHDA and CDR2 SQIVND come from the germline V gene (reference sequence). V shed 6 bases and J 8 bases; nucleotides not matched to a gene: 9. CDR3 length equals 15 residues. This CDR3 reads CASSRTSGPWDEQFF. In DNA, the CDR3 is TGTGCCAGTAGCCGGACTAGCGGGCCTTGGGATGAGCAGTTCTTC. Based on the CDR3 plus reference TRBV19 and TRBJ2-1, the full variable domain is DGGITQSPKYLFRKEGQNVTLSCEQNLNHDAMYWYRQDPGQGLRLIYYSQIVNDFQKGDIAEGYSVSREKKESFPLTVTSAQKNPTAFYLCASSRTSGPWDEQFFGPGTRLTVL.

The CDR3 loop is CASAFRTENTEAFF. In nucleotides, the CDR3 is TGTGCCAGTGCCTTCCGGACGGAGAACACTGAAGCTTTCTTT. The chain joins TRBV19 to TRBJ1-1; D unresolved. In germline, CDR1 is LNHDA, CDR2 SQIVND (reference sequence). The CDR3 has 14 residues. Trimming stripped 8 bases from V and 1 base from J, with 14 bases between.

The DNA of the CDR3 is TGTGCCAGCAGCGTCGGACTAGCGGCCTACGAGCAGTACTTC. Translation gives CASSVGLAAYEQYF. V and J are TRBV9 and TRBJ2-5; TRBD2 agrees at 10 bases. The last part of the DNA fits TRBJ2-7 better; the J call may be wrong. Per the germline V gene, CDR1 is SGDLS and CDR2 is YYNGEE. CDR3 size: 14 residues.

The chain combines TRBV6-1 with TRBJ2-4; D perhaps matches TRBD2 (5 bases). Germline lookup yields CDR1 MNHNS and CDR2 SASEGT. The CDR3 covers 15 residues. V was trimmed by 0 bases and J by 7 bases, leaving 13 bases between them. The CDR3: CASSEAEGSGNIQYF. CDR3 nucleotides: TGTGCCAGCAGTGAAGCTGAGGGAAGTGGGAACATTCAGTACTTC.

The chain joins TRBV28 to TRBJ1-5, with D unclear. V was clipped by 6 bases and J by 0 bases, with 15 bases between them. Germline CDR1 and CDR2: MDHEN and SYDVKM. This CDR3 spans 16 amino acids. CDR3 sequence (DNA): TGTGCCAGCAGGGCAGGCGGCAAGTATAGCAATCAGCCCCAGCATTTT. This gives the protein CASRAGGKYSNQPQHF.

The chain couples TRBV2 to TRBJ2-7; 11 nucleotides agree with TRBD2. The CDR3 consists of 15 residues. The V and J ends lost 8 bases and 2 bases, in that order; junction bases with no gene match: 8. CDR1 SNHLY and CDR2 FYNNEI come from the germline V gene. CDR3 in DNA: TGTGCCAGCGAAGAGCTAGCGGGAGGCCCCTACGAGCAGTACTTC. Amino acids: CASEELAGGPYEQYF.

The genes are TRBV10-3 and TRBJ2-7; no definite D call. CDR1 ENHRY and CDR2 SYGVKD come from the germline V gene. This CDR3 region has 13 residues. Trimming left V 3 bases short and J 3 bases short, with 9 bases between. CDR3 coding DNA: TGTGCCATCAGTGATTCATGGGGCTACGAGCAGTACTTC. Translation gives CAISDSWGYEQYF.

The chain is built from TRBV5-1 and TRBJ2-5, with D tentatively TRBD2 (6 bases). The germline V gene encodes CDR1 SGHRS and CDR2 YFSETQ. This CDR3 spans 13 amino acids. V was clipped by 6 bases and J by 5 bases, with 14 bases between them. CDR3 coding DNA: TGCGCCAGCACACGGGGACTTCTTGAGACCCAGTACTTC. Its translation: CASTRGLLETQYF.

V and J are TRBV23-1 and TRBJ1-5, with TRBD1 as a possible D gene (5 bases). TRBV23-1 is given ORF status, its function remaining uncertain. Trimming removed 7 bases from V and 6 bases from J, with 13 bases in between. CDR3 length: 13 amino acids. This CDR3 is CASIAGGSQPQHF. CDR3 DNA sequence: TGCGCCAGCATTGCCGGGGGAAGTCAGCCCCAGCATTTT.